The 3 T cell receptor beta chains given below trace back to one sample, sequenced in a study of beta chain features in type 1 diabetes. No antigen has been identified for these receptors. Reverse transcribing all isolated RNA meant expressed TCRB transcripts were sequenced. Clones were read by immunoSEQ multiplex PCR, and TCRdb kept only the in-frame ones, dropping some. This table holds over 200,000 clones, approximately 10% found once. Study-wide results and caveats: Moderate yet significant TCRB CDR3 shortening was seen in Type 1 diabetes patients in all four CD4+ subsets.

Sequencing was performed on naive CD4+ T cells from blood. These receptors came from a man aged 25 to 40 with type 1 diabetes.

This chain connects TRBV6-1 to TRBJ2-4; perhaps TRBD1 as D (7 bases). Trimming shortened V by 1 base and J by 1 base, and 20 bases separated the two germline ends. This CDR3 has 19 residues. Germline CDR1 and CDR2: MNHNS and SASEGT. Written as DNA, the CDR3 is TGTGCCAGCAGTGAAGTTGGAGGGGGCGTTGGGTATGCCAAAAACATTCAGTACTTC. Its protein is CASSEVGGGVGYAKNIQYF.

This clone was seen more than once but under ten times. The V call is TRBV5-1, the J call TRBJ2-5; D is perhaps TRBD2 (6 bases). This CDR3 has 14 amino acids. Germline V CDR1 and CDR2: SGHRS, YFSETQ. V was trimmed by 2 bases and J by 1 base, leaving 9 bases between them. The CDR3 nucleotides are TGCGCCAGCAGCTTTGGGACTCCCCAAGAGACCCAGTACTTC. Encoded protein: CASSFGTPQETQYF.

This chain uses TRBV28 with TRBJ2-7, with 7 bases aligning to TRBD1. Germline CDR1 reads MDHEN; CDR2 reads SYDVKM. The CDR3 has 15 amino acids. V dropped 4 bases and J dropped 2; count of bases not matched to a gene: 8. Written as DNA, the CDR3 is TGTGCCAGCAGTTCGGGCACAGGGGTCCCCTACGAGCAGTACTTC. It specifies CASSSGTGVPYEQYF.